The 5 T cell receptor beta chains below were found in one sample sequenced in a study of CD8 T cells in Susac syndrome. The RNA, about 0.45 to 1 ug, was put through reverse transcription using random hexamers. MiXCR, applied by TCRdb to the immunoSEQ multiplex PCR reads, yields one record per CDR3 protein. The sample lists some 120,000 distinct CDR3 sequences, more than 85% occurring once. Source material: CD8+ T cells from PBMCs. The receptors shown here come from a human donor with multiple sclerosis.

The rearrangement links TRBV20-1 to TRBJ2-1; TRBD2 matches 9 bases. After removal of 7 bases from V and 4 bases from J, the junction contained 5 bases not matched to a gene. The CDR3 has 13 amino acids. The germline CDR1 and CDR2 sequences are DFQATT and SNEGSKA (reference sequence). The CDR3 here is CSVGLAGYNEQFF. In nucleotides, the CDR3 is TGCAGTGTCGGGCTAGCGGGGTACAATGAGCAGTTCTTC.

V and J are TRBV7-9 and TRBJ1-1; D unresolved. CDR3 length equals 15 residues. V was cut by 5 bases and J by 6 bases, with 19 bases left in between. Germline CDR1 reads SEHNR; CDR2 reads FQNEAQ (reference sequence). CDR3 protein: CASSLTRSGSSEAFF. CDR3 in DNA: TGTGCCAGCAGCCTCACCAGGTCGGGGAGTTCTGAAGCTTTCTTT.

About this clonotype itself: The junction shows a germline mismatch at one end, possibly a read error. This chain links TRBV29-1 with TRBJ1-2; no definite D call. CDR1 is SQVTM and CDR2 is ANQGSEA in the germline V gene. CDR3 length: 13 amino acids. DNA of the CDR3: TGCAGCATTGACTTTGTGCAGGACTATGGCTACACCTTC. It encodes CSIDFVQDYGYTF. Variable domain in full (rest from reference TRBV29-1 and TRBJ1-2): SAVISQKPSRDICQRGTSLTIQCQVDSQVTMMFWYRQQPGQSLTLIATANQGSEATYESGFVIDKFPISRPNLTFSTLTVSNMSPEDSSIYLCSIDFVQDYGYTFGSGTRLTVV.

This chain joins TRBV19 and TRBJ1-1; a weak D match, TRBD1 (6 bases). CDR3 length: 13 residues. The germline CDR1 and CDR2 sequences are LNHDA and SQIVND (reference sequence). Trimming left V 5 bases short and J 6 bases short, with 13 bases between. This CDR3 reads CASSFDRPAEAFF. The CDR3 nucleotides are TGTGCCAGTAGTTTTGACAGGCCGGCTGAAGCTTTCTTT.

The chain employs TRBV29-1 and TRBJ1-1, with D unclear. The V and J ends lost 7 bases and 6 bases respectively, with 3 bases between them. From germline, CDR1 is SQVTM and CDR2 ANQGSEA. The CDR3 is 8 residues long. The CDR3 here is CSGPEAFF. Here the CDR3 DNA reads TGCAGCGGTCCTGAAGCTTTCTTT.